The T cell receptor beta chain described here comes from a study of T cell responses to AZD1222 COVID-19 vaccine. V lost 2 bases, J lost 4 bases, and 11 bases stayed unmatched. Germline CDR1 SGHTA, CDR2 FQGTGA. This CDR3 has 17 residues. Sequencing was performed with immunoSEQ multiplex PCR; in TCRdb, only in-frame clones are kept and a portion is missing. The table includes about 110,000 clones, just under 95% detected once. The chain uses TRBV7-3 and TRBJ2-1; 7 bases are a match to TRBD2. This TCR came from an adult who received the AZD1222 COVID-19 vaccine. The sequences come from peripheral blood, collected 28 days after the second AZD1222 dose. The CDR3 DNA follows: TGTGCCAGCAGCTTATTTGCCTCTAGCGGCTTTTACAATGAGCAGTTCTTC. Translating it yields CASSLFASSGFYNEQFF.